This TCR beta chain was recovered during a study of blood T cell repertoires in COVID-19. Overall study context: Spain, Italy and the United States supplied samples that represented acute and convalescent COVID-19. PBMCs, B-cell-depleted T cells, or T cells provided the cDNA or gDNA that made up the material.

Per the authors' pipeline: Reference gene primer amplification gave nucleated cell count estimates. Assay: immunoSEQ multiplex PCR; the TCRdb copy retains only in-frame clones and omits some. That table furnishes V, J and clone size, whereas the DNA furnished D and trimming. The data hold fewer than 300,000 clones, with 70% to 90% observed a single time. J gave up 3 bases and V 2 bases, and 10 bases lay outside the gene matches. The CDR3 consists of 18 residues. Looked up from germline, CDR1 is LGHNA and CDR2 is YSLEER. The sample taken for sequencing was peripheral blood. The chain uses TRBV4-3 and TRBJ2-1; 10 bases agree with TRBD2. The receptor comes from a middle-aged man with active or convalescent COVID-19. The CDR3 here is CASSQIGGSGRFYNEQFF. CDR3 nucleotide sequence: TGCGCCAGCAGCCAAATCGGGGGTAGCGGGAGGTTCTACAATGAGCAGTTCTTC.